The present TCR beta chain was sequenced within a study of T cells in Graves' hyperthyroidism and ophthalmopathy. For the study at large: Once the initial diagnosis was made, peripheral blood was obtained before any treatment.

Regions amplified from RNA transcripts were the TCR beta CDR3 regions. With the HTBI primer set, the TCR CDR3 went through a first round of RT-PCR. Via MiXCR, TCRdb re-called the multiplex PCR reads, giving one row per CDR3 protein. The data contain around 240,000 distinct CDR3 sequences, more than 12% of them singletons. This clonotype was seen only a few times. This CDR3 has 17 amino acids. Per the germline V gene, CDR1 is SNHLY and CDR2 is FYNNEI. V lost 6 bases and J lost 4; bases outside the gene matches: 17. Input material: blood. This receptor was obtained from a woman between 35 and 50 years old with Graves' hyperthyroidism that later progressed to Graves' ophthalmopathy. This chain links TRBV2 with TRBJ2-7; 8 bases align to TRBD2. The DNA of the CDR3 is TGTGCCAGCAGCTTATCTCCGGGAGGGCCCGGTGGGTACGAGCAGTACTTC. This encodes CASSLSPGGPGGYEQYF.